The following is a T cell receptor beta chain sequence with its context. What it binds is not known. At one end the junction does not follow the germline gene, possibly because of a read error. The record originates from a study of T cell responses to AZD1222 COVID-19 vaccine. General study findings and limits: Unmutated variant regions reportedly attract nearly half of all spike-specific TCRs. Possibly, clonal diversity was underestimated; donors were largely white British and included more females. Seropositive at baseline were only a handful of AZD1222 recipients.

TCRdb's table, derived via immunoSEQ multiplex PCR, lists solely in-frame clones and lacks some. The table has approximately 150,000 clones, nearly 95% seen once; the top ten hold about 5%. The input for sequencing was peripheral blood, taken on day 0 of AZD1222 vaccination. The source of this sequence is an adult in good health.

CDR3 sequence (DNA): TGTGCCACCACCAGAAAATTAAACAATGAGCAGTTCTTC. Translating it yields CATTRKLNNEQFF. The chain combines TRBV15 with TRBJ2-1; no clear D gene. The CDR3 contains 13 residues. The germline V gene has CDR1 LNHNV and CDR2 YYDKDF (reference sequence).